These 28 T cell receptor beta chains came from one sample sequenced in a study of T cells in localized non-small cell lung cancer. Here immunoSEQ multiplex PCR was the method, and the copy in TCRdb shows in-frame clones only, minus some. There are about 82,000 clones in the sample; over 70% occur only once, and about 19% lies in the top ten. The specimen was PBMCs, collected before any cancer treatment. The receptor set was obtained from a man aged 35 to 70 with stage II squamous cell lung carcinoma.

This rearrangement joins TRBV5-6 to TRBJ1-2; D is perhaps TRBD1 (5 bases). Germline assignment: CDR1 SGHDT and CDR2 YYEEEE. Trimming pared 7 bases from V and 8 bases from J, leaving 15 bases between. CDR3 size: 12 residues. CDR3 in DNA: TGTGCCAGCGCCCTCAGGGTTGGCGGCTACACCTTC. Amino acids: CASALRVGGYTF.

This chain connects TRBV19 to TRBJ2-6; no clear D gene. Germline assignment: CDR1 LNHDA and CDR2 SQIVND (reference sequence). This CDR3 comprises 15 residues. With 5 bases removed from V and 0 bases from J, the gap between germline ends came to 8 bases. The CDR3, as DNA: TGTGCCAGTAGTCCGCCGGGCTCTGGGGCCAACGTCCTGACTTTC. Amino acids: CASSPPGSGANVLTF.

The CDR3 DNA is TGCGCCAGCAGCTTGGGACAGGGTAACTATGGCTACACCTTC. This sequence encodes CASSLGQGNYGYTF. V gene TRBV5-1 combines with J gene TRBJ1-2; 7 bases align to TRBD1. V gave up 0 bases and J gave up 1 base; unmatched junction bases: 0. Per the germline V gene, CDR1 is SGHRS and CDR2 is YFSETQ. The length of the CDR3 is 14 residues. Full variable domain (remainder filled in from reference TRBV5-1 and TRBJ1-2): KAGVTQTPRYLIKTRGQQVTLSCSPISGHRSVSWYQQTPGQGLQFLFEYFSETQRNKGNFPGRFSGRQFSNSRSEMNVSTLELGDSALYLCASSLGQGNYGYTFGSGTRLTVV.

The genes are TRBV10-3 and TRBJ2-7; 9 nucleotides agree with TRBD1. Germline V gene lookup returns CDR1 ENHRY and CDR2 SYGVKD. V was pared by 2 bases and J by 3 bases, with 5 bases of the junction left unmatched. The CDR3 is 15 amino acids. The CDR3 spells CAISEADRGDYEQYF. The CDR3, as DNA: TGTGCCATCAGTGAGGCGGACAGGGGAGACTACGAGCAGTACTTC.

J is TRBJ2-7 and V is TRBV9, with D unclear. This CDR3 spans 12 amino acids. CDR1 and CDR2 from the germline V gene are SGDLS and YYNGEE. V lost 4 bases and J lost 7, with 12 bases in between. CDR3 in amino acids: CASSPHVGEQYF. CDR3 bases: TGTGCCAGCAGCCCCCACGTCGGGGAGCAGTACTTC.

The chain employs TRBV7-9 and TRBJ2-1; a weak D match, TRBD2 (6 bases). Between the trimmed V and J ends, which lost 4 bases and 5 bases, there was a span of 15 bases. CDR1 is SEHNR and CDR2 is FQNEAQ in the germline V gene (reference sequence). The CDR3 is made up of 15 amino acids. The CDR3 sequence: CASSSPTGTHNEQFF. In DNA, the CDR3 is TGTGCCAGCAGCTCCCCTACCGGGACTCACAATGAGCAGTTCTTC.

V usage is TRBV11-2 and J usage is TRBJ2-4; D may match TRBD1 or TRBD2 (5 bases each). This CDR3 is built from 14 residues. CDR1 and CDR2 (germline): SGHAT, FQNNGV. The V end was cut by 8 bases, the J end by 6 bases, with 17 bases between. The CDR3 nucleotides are TGTGCCAGCGGGGACGGTCGGTCTGGAAACATTCAGTACTTC. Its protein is CASGDGRSGNIQYF.

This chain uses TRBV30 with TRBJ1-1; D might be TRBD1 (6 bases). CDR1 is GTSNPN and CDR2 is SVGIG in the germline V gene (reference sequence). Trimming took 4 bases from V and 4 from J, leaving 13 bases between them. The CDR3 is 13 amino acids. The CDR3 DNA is TGTGCCTGGAAGAATACAGGGAGCACTGAAGCTTTCTTT. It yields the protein CAWKNTGSTEAFF.

The CDR3: CASSQWDSRRRETQYF. As DNA, the CDR3 is TGTGCCAGTAGCCAGTGGGACAGCCGGAGGAGAGAGACCCAGTACTTC. The chain combines TRBV19 with TRBJ2-5; TRBD1 matches at 7 bases. The junction had 14 bases not matched to a gene; V was cut back by 6 bases and J by 4 bases. CDR3 length equals 16 residues. CDR1 LNHDA and CDR2 SQIVND come from the germline V gene (reference sequence).

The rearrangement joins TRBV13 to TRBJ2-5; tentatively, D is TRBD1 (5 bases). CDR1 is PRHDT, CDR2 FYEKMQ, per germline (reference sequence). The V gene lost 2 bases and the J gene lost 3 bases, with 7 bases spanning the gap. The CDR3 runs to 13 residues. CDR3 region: CASSLLGEETQYF. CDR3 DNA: TGTGCCAGCAGCTTATTAGGGGAAGAGACCCAGTACTTC.

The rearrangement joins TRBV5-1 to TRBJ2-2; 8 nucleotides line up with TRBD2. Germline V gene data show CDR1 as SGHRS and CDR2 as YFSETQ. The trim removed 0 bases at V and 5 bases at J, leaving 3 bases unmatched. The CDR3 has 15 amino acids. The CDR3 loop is CASSLVLAGTGELFF. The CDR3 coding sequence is TGCGCCAGCAGCTTGGTTTTAGCGGGGACCGGGGAGCTGTTTTTT.

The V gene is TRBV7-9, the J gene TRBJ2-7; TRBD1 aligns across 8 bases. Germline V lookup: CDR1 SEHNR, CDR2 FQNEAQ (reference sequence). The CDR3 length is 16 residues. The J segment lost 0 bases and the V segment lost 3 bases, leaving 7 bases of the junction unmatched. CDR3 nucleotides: TGTGCCAGCAGCTTTTGGGACAGGCTGAGCTCCTACGAGCAGTACTTC. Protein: CASSFWDRLSSYEQYF.

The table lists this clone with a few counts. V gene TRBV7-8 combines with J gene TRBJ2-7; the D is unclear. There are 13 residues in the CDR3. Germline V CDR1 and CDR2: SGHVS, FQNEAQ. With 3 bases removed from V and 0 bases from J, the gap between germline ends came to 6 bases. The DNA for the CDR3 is TGTGCCAGCAGCTTTTCCGACTCCTACGAGCAGTACTTC. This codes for CASSFSDSYEQYF.

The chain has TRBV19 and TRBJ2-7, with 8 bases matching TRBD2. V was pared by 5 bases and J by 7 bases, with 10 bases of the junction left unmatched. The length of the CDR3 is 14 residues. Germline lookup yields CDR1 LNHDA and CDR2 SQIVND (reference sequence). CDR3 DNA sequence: TGTGCCAGTAGTCCAAGCGGGGGACATGGGGAGCAGTACTTC. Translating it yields CASSPSGGHGEQYF.

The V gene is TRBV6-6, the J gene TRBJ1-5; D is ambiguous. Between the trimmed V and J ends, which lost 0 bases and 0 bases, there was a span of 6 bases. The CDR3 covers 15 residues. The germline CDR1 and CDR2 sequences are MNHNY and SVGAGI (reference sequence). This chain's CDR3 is CASSYSQYSNQPQHF. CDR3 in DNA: TGTGCCAGCAGTTACTCCCAGTATAGCAATCAGCCCCAGCATTTT.

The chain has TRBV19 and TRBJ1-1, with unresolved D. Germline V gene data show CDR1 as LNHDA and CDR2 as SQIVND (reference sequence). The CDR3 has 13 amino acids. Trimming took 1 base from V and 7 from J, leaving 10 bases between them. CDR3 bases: TGTGCCAGTAGTATAGGTACGGCTTTTGAAGCTTTCTTT. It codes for CASSIGTAFEAFF.

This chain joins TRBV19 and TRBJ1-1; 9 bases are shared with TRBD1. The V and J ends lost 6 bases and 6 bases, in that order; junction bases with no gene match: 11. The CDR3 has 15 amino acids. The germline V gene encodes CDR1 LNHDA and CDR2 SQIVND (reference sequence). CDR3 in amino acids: CASSRRDRVNPEAFF. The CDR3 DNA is TGTGCCAGTAGCCGCCGGGACAGGGTAAACCCTGAAGCTTTCTTT.

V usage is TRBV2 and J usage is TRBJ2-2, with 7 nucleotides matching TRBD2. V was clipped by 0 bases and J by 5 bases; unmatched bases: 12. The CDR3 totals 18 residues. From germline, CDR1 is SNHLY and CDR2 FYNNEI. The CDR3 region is CASSEAGGPPVETGELFF. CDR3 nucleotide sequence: TGTGCCAGCAGTGAAGCGGGAGGGCCACCAGTCGAGACCGGGGAGCTGTTTTTT.

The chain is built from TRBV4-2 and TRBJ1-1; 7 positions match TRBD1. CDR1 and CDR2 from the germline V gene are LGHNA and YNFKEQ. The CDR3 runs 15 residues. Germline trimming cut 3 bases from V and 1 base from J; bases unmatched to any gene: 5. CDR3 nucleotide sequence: TGTGCCAGCAGCCAGAGGGACAGACCGAACACTGAAGCTTTCTTT. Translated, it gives CASSQRDRPNTEAFF.

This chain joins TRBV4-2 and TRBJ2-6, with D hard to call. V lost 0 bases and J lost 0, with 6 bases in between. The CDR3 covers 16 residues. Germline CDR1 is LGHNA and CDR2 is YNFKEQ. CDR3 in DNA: TGTGCCAGCAGCCAAGACCCGGACTCTGGGGCCAACGTCCTGACTTTC. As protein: CASSQDPDSGANVLTF.

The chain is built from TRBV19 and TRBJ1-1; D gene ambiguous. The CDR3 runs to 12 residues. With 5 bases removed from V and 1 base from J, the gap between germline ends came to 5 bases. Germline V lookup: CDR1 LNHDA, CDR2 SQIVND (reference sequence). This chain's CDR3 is CASSVGNTEAFF. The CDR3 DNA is TGTGCCAGTAGTGTAGGGAACACTGAAGCTTTCTTT.

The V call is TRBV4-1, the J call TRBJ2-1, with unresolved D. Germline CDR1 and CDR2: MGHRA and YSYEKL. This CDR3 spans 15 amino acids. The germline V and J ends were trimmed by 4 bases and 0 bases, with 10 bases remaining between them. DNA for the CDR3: TGCGCCAGCAGCCCTACAGAGAGCTCCTACAATGAGCAGTTCTTC. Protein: CASSPTESSYNEQFF.

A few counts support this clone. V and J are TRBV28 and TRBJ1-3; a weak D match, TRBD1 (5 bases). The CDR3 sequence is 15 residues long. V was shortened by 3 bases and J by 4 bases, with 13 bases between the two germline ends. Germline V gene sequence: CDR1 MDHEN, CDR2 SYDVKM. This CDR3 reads CASSLPGGRGNTIYF. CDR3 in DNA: TGTGCCAGCAGTTTGCCGGGGGGTAGGGGAAACACCATATATTTT.

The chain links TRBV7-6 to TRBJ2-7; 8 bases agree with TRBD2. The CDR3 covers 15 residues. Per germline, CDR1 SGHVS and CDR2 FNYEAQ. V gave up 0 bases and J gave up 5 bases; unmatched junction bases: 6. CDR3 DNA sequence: TGTGCCAGCAGCTTAGCGGGGGGACTAGGTAACGAGCAGTACTTC. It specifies CASSLAGGLGNEQYF.

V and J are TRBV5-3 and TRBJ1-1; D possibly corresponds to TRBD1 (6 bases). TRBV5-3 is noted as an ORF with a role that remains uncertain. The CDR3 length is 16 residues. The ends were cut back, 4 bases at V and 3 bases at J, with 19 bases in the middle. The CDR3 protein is CARSPNPTGRDTEAFF. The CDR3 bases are TGTGCCAGAAGCCCGAACCCGACAGGTAGGGACACTGAAGCTTTCTTT.

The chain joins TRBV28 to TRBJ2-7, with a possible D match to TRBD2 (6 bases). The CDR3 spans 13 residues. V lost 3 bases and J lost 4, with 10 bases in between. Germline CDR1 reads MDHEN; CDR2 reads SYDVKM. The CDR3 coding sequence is TGTGCCAGCAGTTTTAGCGGTCTTTACGAGCAGTACTTC. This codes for CASSFSGLYEQYF.

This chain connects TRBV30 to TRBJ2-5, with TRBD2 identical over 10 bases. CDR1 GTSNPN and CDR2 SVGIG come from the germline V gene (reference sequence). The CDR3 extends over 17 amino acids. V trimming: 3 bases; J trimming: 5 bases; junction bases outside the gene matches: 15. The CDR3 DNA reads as TGTGCCTGGAGGAGGGGGCAACTAGCGGGGACGGGTGAGACCCAGTACTTC. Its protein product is CAWRRGQLAGTGETQYF.

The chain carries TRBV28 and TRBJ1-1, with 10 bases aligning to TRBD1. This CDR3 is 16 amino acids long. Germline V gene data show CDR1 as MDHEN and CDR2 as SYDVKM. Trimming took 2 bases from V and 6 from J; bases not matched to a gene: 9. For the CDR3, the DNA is TGTGCCAGCAGTTTACACCAGACAGGGGGCGAGGCTGAAGCTTTCTTT. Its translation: CASSLHQTGGEAEAFF. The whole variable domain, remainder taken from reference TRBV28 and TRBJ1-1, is DVKVTQSSRYLVKRTGEKVFLECVQDMDHENMFWYRQDPGLGLRLIYFSYDVKMKEKGDIPEGYSVSREKKERFSLILESASTNQTSMYLCASSLHQTGGEAEAFFGQGTRLTVV.